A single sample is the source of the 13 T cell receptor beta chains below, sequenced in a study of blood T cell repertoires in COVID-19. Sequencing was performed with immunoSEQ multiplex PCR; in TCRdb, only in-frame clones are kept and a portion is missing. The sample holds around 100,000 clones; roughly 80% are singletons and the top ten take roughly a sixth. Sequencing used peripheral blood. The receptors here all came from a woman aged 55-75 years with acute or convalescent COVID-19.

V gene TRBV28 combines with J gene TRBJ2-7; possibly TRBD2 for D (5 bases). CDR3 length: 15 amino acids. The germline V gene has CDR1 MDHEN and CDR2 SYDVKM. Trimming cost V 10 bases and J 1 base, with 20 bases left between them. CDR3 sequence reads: CATYDIRLASYEQYF. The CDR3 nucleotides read TGTGCCACCTACGATATCAGGCTAGCATCCTACGAGCAGTACTTC.

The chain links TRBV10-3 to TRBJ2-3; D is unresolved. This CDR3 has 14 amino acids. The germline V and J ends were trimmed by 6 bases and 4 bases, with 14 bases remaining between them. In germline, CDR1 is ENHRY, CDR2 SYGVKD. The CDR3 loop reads CAIRDSRSADTQYF. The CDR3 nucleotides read TGTGCCATCAGAGACTCTAGAAGCGCAGATACGCAGTATTTT.

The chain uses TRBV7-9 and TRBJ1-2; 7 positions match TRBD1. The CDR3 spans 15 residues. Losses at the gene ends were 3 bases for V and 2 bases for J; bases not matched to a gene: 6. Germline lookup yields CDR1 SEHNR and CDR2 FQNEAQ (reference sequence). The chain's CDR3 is CASSLGTDFNYGYTF. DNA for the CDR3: TGTGCCAGCAGCTTGGGGACAGATTTCAACTATGGCTACACCTTC.

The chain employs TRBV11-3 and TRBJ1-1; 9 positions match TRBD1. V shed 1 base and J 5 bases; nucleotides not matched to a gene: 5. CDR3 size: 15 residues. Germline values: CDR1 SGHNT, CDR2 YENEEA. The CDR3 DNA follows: TGTGCCAGCAGCTTAGGGACAGGGGTCGAGACTGAAGCTTTCTTT. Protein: CASSLGTGVETEAFF.

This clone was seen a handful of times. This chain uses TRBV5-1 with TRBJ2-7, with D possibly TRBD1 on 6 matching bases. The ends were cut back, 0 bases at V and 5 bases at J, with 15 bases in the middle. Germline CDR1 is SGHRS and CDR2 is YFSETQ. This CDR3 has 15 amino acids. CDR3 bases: TGCGCCAGCAGCTTGGAAGGCAGGGGTCGCCACGAGCAGTACTTC. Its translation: CASSLEGRGRHEQYF.

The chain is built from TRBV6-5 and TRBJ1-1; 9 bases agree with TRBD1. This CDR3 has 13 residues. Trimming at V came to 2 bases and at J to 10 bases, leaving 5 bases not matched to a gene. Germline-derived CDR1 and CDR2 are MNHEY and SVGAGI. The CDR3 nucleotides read TGTGCCAGCAGTTACGGGACAGGGTCGGTAGCTTTCTTT. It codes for CASSYGTGSVAFF.

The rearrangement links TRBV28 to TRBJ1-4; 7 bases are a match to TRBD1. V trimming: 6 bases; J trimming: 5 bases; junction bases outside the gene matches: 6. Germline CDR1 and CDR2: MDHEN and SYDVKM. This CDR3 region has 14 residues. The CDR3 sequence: CASSNQGENEKLFF. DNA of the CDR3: TGTGCCAGCAGCAATCAGGGGGAGAATGAAAAACTGTTTTTT. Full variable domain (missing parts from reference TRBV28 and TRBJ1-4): DVKVTQSSRYLVKRTGEKVFLECVQDMDHENMFWYRQDPGLGLRLIYFSYDVKMKEKGDIPEGYSVSREKKERFSLILESASTNQTSMYLCASSNQGENEKLFFGSGTQLSVL.

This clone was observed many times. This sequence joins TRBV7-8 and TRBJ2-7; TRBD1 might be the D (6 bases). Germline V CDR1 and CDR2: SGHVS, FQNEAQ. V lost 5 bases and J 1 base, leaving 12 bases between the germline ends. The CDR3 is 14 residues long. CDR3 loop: CASSPTGQSYEQYF. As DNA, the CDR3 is TGTGCCAGCAGCCCGACCGGACAGTCCTACGAGCAGTACTTC.

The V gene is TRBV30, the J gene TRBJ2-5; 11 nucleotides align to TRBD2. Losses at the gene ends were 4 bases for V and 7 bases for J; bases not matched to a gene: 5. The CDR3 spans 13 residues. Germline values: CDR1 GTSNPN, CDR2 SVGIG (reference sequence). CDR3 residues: CAWNSGGAGTQYF. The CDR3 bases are TGTGCCTGGAATAGCGGGGGGGCCGGGACCCAGTACTTC.

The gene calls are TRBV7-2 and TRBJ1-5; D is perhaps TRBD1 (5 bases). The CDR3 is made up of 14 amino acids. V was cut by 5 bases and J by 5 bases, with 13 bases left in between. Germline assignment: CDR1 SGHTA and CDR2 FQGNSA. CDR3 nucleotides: TGTGCCAGCAGCCCGCCCGGGGGGTATCAGCCCCAGCATTTT. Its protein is CASSPPGGYQPQHF.

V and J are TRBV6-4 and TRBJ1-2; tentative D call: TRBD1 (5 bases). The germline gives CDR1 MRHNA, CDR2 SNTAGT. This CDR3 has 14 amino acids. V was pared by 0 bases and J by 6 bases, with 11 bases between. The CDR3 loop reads CASSDSGGMDGYTF. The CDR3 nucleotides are TGTGCCAGCAGTGACTCGGGGGGGATGGATGGCTACACCTTC.

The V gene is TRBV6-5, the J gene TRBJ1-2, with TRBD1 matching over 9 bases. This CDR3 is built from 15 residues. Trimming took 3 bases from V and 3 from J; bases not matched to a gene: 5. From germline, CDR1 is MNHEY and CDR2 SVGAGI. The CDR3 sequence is CASSYGTGMDYGYTF. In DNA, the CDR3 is TGTGCCAGCAGTTATGGGACAGGGATGGACTATGGCTACACCTTC.

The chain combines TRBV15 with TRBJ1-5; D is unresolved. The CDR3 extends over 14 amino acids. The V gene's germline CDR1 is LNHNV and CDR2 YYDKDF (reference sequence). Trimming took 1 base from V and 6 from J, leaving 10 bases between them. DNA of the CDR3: TGTGCCACCAGCAGAGGGCGGGCTATTCAGCCCCAGCATTTT. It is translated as CATSRGRAIQPQHF.